What follows are 11 T cell receptor beta chains derived from one specimen sequenced in a study of cytomegalovirus exposure and HLA in healthy donors. This PCR relied on a set of 60 Vbeta primers and 13 Jbeta primers. Only in-frame clones appear in the TCRdb table, and some are missing; sequencing was by immunoSEQ multiplex PCR. The repertoire consists of nearly 110,000 clones, with around 80% occurring once and the leading ten covering under 8%. The sample taken for sequencing was PBMCs. Receptors originate from a woman aged 45 to 65 in good health and CMV-seropositive.

This chain connects TRBV30 to TRBJ1-1; the D is unclear. Germline values: CDR1 GTSNPN, CDR2 SVGIG (reference sequence). The CDR3 has 11 amino acids. Trimming stripped 4 bases from V and 5 bases from J, with 8 bases between. Written as DNA, the CDR3 is TGTGCCTGGATCGGAGTAACTGAAGCTTTCTTT. Its protein is CAWIGVTEAFF.

The chain joins TRBV7-9 to TRBJ1-2; TRBD1 matches 7 bases. Germline V lookup: CDR1 SEHNR, CDR2 FQNEAQ (reference sequence). V was pared by 6 bases and J by 4 bases, with 11 bases of the junction left unmatched. The CDR3 totals 15 residues. CDR3 in DNA: TGTGCCAGCAGTACAGAAGGGGGCGCATTCTATGGCTACACCTTC. Translated, it gives CASSTEGGAFYGYTF.

The gene calls are TRBV9 and TRBJ1-1; a possible D gene is TRBD1 (6 bases). V was cut by 0 bases and J by 4 bases, with 13 bases left in between. Germline lookup yields CDR1 SGDLS and CDR2 YYNGEE. This CDR3 contains 15 residues. The CDR3 region has the DNA TGTGCCAGCAGCGTAGCGGGGGGCGCGGGCACTGAAGCTTTCTTT. Protein product: CASSVAGGAGTEAFF.

This clone was seen only a few times. The V gene is TRBV21-1, the J gene TRBJ2-7; the table's D call of TRBD1 was not tested on the DNA. TRBV21-1 is an annotated pseudogene. This CDR3 is 15 amino acids long. The CDR3 DNA follows: TGTGCCAGCAGCCCCCGGGGTGGGGGCGCGACCGAGCAGTACTTC. Protein: CASSPRGGGATEQYF.

The rearrangement links TRBV28 to TRBJ1-5; 7 bases map to TRBD1. Germline lookup yields CDR1 MDHEN and CDR2 SYDVKM. Germline trimming cut 6 bases from V and 5 bases from J; bases unmatched to any gene: 10. CDR3 length equals 15 residues. The CDR3 DNA reads TGTGCCAGCAGCCCACCCCCCAGGGGGTATCAGCCCCAGCATTTT. Translated: CASSPPPRGYQPQHF.

This chain joins TRBV27 and TRBJ1-4; D might be TRBD1 (5 bases). Looked up from germline, CDR1 is MNHEY and CDR2 is SMNVEV (reference sequence). V shed 2 bases and J shed 6 bases, with 13 bases lying between them. The CDR3 contains 15 residues. The CDR3 sequence is CASSLQGRVYEKLFF. DNA of the CDR3: TGTGCCAGCAGTTTACAGGGCAGGGTTTATGAAAAACTGTTTTTT.

The CDR3 bases are TGTGCCAGCAGTTACTGGAGCGGGGGGCGCAGTGGCTACACCTTC. Encoded protein: CASSYWSGGRSGYTF. This rearrangement joins TRBV6-5 to TRBJ1-2, with D perhaps TRBD1 (6 bases). The CDR3 has 15 amino acids. The V end was cut by 1 base, the J end by 7 bases, with 16 bases between. Per the germline V gene, CDR1 is MNHEY and CDR2 is SVGAGI.

This clone was counted only a few times. The identical CDR3 is also encoded by other nucleotide sequences in the sample. The chain recombines TRBV27 with TRBJ1-3, with 7 bases lining up with TRBD1. Germline-derived CDR1 and CDR2 are MNHEY and SMNVEV (reference sequence). The V segment lost 5 bases and the J segment 0 bases; nucleotides outside the gene matches: 4. This CDR3 is built from 15 residues. The CDR3 bases are TGTGCCAGCAGTGTACAGGGGACCTCTGGAAACACCATATATTTT. The encoded protein is CASSVQGTSGNTIYF.

This chain joins TRBV11-2 and TRBJ2-4, with 13 nucleotides matching TRBD2. J was trimmed by 8 bases and V by 5 bases; bases with no gene match: 3. From germline, CDR1 is SGHAT and CDR2 FQNNGV. The CDR3 loop spans 14 amino acids. The chain's CDR3 is CASSPGLAGDIQYF. In DNA, the CDR3 is TGTGCCAGCAGCCCCGGACTAGCGGGGGACATTCAGTACTTC.

The chain combines TRBV10-2 with TRBJ2-7; 7 positions match TRBD1. CDR3 size: 12 residues. Unmatched junction bases numbered 6, after V lost 7 bases and J lost 6 bases. Per the germline V gene, CDR1 is WSHSY and CDR2 is SAAADI. The CDR3 is CASTSTGIEQYF. CDR3 in DNA: TGCGCCAGCACCTCGACAGGGATCGAGCAGTACTTC.

This rearrangement joins TRBV6-1 to TRBJ1-2; D may be TRBD1 (6 bases). The ends were cut back, 5 bases at V and 2 bases at J, with 18 bases in the middle. The CDR3 consists of 16 residues. Per the germline V gene, CDR1 is MNHNS and CDR2 is SASEGT. DNA of the CDR3: TGTGCCAGCAGTAAAGACCCGGGACACATAAACTATGGCTACACCTTC. Its translation: CASSKDPGHINYGYTF.